The clone carrying this T cell receptor (beta chain) appeared once. This entry belongs to a study of blood T cell repertoires in COVID-19. Across the study: T cells, B-cell-depleted T cells, or PBMCs provided the cDNA or gDNA that served as material.

As processed by the authors: Reference gene primer amplification yielded estimated nucleated cell counts. Assay used: immunoSEQ multiplex PCR; TCRdb lists only in-frame clones, some missing. The DNA was the basis for D and trimming; V, J and clone size are from that table. Here the sample spans roughly 330,000 clones, 88% being singletons. The study drew participants aged roughly 18 to 89 years from 20 to 30 US areas. Per germline, CDR1 SNHLY and CDR2 FYNNEI. V shed 4 bases, J shed 1 base, and the junction held 12 bases outside the gene matches. The CDR3 contains 18 residues. This chain uses TRBV2 with TRBJ2-1; 8 bases line up with TRBD1. This receptor was obtained from a man aged 25-45 years who had recovered from COVID-19. Source material: PBMCs or T cells enriched from blood (not recorded which). The DNA of the CDR3 is TGTGCCAGCAGTGTCTCCGCCTCCGGGACAGGTTCCTACAATGAGCAGTTCTTC. It translates to CASSVSASGTGSYNEQFF.